The text below deals with one TCR beta chain. These data originate in a study of blood T cell repertoires in COVID-19. Per the original data handling: Amplification of reference gene primers provided the estimated nucleated cell counts. This table comes from immunoSEQ multiplex PCR, and its TCRdb copy is limited to in-frame clones, with some not included. The D gene and trimming were derived from the DNA, and the V and J assignments and clone size from that table. Of around 190,000 clones listed, roughly four fifths are singletons. The CDR3 contains 19 residues. Germline V gene lookup returns CDR1 MDHEN and CDR2 SYDVKM. Trimming took off 3 bases at V and 3 bases at J, with 23 bases between the two ends.

Input material: peripheral blood. The sequence came from a woman between 70 and 85 years old with COVID-19, enrolled during active disease. The chain is built from TRBV28 and TRBJ2-2; possibly TRBD1 for D (6 bases). The CDR3 coding sequence is TGTGCCAGCAGTTTTATAATTATTGTGCGCAGGGGACACACCGGGGAGCTGTTTTTT. This encodes CASSFIIIVRRGHTGELFF.